A single sample is the source of the 30 T cell receptor beta chains below, sequenced in a study of T-cell reconstitution after alpha-beta-depleted transplantation in children. Unique molecular identifiers were used in preparing the TCRbeta library. TCRdb reprocessed the PCR reads with MiXCR, giving one entry per CDR3 protein. The profile shows some 43,000 distinct CDR3 sequences, around 9% of them singletons. This specimen was PBMCs, mostly from graft donor cells, taken 60 days after TCRalphabeta/CD19-depleted stem cell transplant. The source of these receptors is a male patient aged 2-9 years who had a stem cell transplant for chronic granulomatous disease, so the T cells may come from the graft donor.

This clonotype was detected ten times or more. V usage is TRBV11-2 and J usage is TRBJ1-4; D is unclear. The V gene's germline CDR1 is SGHAT and CDR2 FQNNGV. Trimming took 2 bases from V and 0 from J, leaving 4 bases between them. The CDR3 has 14 residues. The CDR3 DNA follows: TGTGCCAGCAGCTTACCGGCAACTAATGAAAAACTGTTTTTT. This translates into CASSLPATNEKLFF.

This chain connects TRBV7-9 to TRBJ2-7; D is tentatively TRBD1 or TRBD2 (5 bases each). There are 14 residues in the CDR3. The V gene lost 6 bases and the J gene lost 0 bases, with 12 bases spanning the gap. Germline loops: CDR1 SEHNR, CDR2 FQNEAQ (reference sequence). The CDR3 DNA sequence: TGTGCCAGCAGGCGCCGGGACGGCTCCTACGAGCAGTACTTC. Residues: CASRRRDGSYEQYF.

This clonotype occurred many times. The chain joins TRBV12-3 or TRBV12-4 to TRBJ1-1, with a tentative D call TRBD1 (5 bases). There are 11 residues in the CDR3. Trimming took off 5 bases at V and 5 bases at J, with 6 bases between the two ends. CDR3 residues: CASSGGTEAFF. In DNA form, the CDR3 reads TGTGCCAGCAGTGGGGGGACTGAAGCTTTCTTT.

This rearrangement joins TRBV11-2 to TRBJ2-7, with D possibly being TRBD2 (5 bases). Germline lookup yields CDR1 SGHAT and CDR2 FQNNGV. The CDR3 is made up of 17 amino acids. The V and J ends lost 0 bases and 0 bases respectively, with 15 bases between them. The chain's CDR3 is CASSLDIGRATSYEQYF. For the CDR3, the DNA is TGTGCCAGCAGCTTAGATATAGGGCGGGCGACCTCCTACGAGCAGTACTTC. The variable domain in full, with the rest retrieved from reference TRBV11-2 and TRBJ2-7, is EAGVAQSPRYKIIEKRQSVAFWCNPISGHATLYWYQQILGQGPKLLIQFQNNGVVDDSQLPKDRFSAERLKGVDSTLKIQPAKLEDSAVYLCASSLDIGRATSYEQYFGPGTRLTVT.

This clonotype was detected only a few times. The chain combines TRBV2 with TRBJ2-1; 8 nucleotides match TRBD2. With V trimmed by 7 bases and J by 0 bases, 20 bases remained unmatched. The germline CDR1 and CDR2 sequences are SNHLY and FYNNEI. The CDR3 sequence is 20 residues long. The CDR3 DNA sequence: TGTGCCAGCACTTTCCATAACCAGCCTGGGCGGGAGGTCTCCTACAATGAGCAGTTCTTC. Amino acid sequence: CASTFHNQPGREVSYNEQFF.

This clonotype was recorded many times. This sequence joins TRBV20-1 and TRBJ2-7; 10 bases fit TRBD2. The CDR3 length is 14 residues. Germline values: CDR1 DFQATT, CDR2 SNEGSKA (reference sequence). V lost 6 bases to trimming and J lost 7 bases; unmatched junction nucleotides: 12. The CDR3 DNA reads as TGCAGTGCCTCGACTAGCGGGCGACCGGGGGAGCAGTACTTC. Amino acids: CSASTSGRPGEQYF.

The sample holds many counts of this clonotype. The V gene is TRBV9, the J gene TRBJ2-5, with a tentative D call TRBD2 (6 bases). V was trimmed by 4 bases and J by 4 bases, leaving 11 bases between them. This CDR3 contains 13 residues. CDR1 is SGDLS, CDR2 YYNGEE, per germline. The CDR3, as DNA: TGTGCCAGCAGCCCCCGGGGAGGAGAGACCCAGTACTTC. Translating gives CASSPRGGETQYF.

The rearrangement uses TRBV30 and TRBJ1-1; no clear D gene. The CDR3 consists of 13 residues. V was clipped by 0 bases and J by 5 bases, with 10 bases between them. Germline CDR1 is GTSNPN and CDR2 is SVGIG (reference sequence). The CDR3 reads CAWSVTGRTEAFF. CDR3 bases: TGTGCCTGGAGTGTGACGGGGAGGACTGAAGCTTTCTTT.

This clonotype came up many times. This sequence joins TRBV5-1 and TRBJ2-1; 7 nucleotides match TRBD1. The J segment lost 9 bases and the V segment lost 0 bases, leaving 6 bases of the junction unmatched. The CDR3 covers 14 residues. Germline V gene sequence: CDR1 SGHRS, CDR2 YFSETQ. The CDR3 sequence is CASSLAVNRGEQFF. The CDR3 DNA is TGCGCCAGCAGCTTGGCTGTTAACAGGGGTGAGCAGTTCTTC.

In this sample, this clonotype turned up many times. The chain joins TRBV14 to TRBJ2-3, with D possibly TRBD1 on 6 matching bases. Trimming left V 0 bases short and J 8 bases short, with 15 bases between. Germline V gives CDR1 SGHDN, CDR2 FVKESK. The CDR3 is 15 amino acids. The CDR3 spells CASSQDSPRGRTQYF. CDR3 sequence (DNA): TGTGCCAGCAGCCAAGATAGCCCCAGGGGTCGTACGCAGTATTTT.

This clonotype came up many times. The rearrangement uses TRBV6-2 or TRBV6-3 and TRBJ2-7; D gene unclear. Germline V gene sequence: CDR1 MNHEY, CDR2 SVGEGT. CDR3 length: 11 amino acids. V was cut by 3 bases and J by 11 bases, with 11 bases left in between. Here the CDR3 DNA reads TGTGCCAGCAGTTATGGCAGGCGAGAGTACTTC. Translating gives CASSYGRREYF.

This clonotype was seen ten or more times. The chain joins TRBV7-8 to TRBJ2-5, with D perhaps being TRBD1 or TRBD2 (6 bases each). The CDR3 extends over 15 amino acids. CDR1 SGHVS and CDR2 FQNEAQ come from the germline V gene. V lost 5 bases to trimming and J lost 5 bases, with 18 bases between them. The CDR3 DNA is TGTGCCAGCAGCCAGGGGCCCGGGAGTGTGGAGACCCAGTACTTC. Its translation: CASSQGPGSVETQYF.

The V call is TRBV11-2, the J call TRBJ1-1; 11 nucleotides match TRBD1. V shed 5 bases, J shed 5 bases, and the junction held 4 bases outside the gene matches. The CDR3 contains 14 residues. Germline V gene lookup returns CDR1 SGHAT and CDR2 FQNNGV. CDR3 DNA: TGTGCCAGCAGCCCGCGGGACAGGGGGACTGAAGCTTTCTTT. This gives the protein CASSPRDRGTEAFF. Full variable domain (missing parts from reference TRBV11-2 and TRBJ1-1): EAGVAQSPRYKIIEKRQSVAFWCNPISGHATLYWYQQILGQGPKLLIQFQNNGVVDDSQLPKDRFSAERLKGVDSTLKIQPAKLEDSAVYLCASSPRDRGTEAFFGQGTRLTVV.

This clonotype has just a few counts. V and J are TRBV7-3 and TRBJ1-6; 8 bases are a match to TRBD1. Trimming removed 0 bases from V and 1 base from J; junction bases left unmatched: 5. Germline V CDR1 and CDR2: SGHTA, FQGTGA. The CDR3 spans 18 residues. The CDR3 protein is CASSLTSGQGSYNSPLHF. Here the CDR3 DNA reads TGTGCCAGCAGCTTAACGTCTGGACAGGGTTCCTATAATTCACCCCTCCACTTT.

This clonotype was seen many times. The CDR3 reads CASSLELPGGRSTEAFF. The DNA for the CDR3 is TGCGCCAGCAGCTTGGAACTGCCAGGGGGCAGGAGCACTGAAGCTTTCTTT. The V call is TRBV5-1, the J call TRBJ1-1, with TRBD1 matching over 8 bases. Per germline, CDR1 SGHRS and CDR2 YFSETQ. CDR3 length: 17 amino acids. The V gene end was trimmed by 0 bases and the J gene end by 4 bases; junction bases not matched to a gene: 11.

This chain links TRBV12-3 or TRBV12-4 with TRBJ2-3, with TRBD1 identical over 9 bases. The CDR3 has 20 residues. The trim removed 3 bases at V and 4 bases at J, leaving 20 bases unmatched. The CDR3 DNA is TGTGCCAGCAGTTTCTCGTTGGGGTCCAACAGGGGGCAGGAGCCAGATACGCAGTATTTT. Its protein is CASSFSLGSNRGQEPDTQYF.

The V and J genes are TRBV6-5 and TRBJ1-2; D is perhaps TRBD1 (5 bases). The CDR3 length is 12 residues. Germline CDR1 MNHEY, CDR2 SVGAGI. V gave up 7 bases and J gave up 7 bases, with 13 bases separating them. Here the CDR3 DNA reads TGTGCCAGCAAGCGGGGCGTCTCTGGCTACACCTTC. Encoded protein: CASKRGVSGYTF.

This clonotype came up many times. This sequence joins TRBV3-1 and TRBJ2-7, with 9 bases matching TRBD2. This CDR3 has 14 amino acids. V shed 2 bases and J 6 bases; nucleotides not matched to a gene: 5. Germline loops: CDR1 LGHDT, CDR2 YNNKEL (reference sequence). In nucleotides, the CDR3 is TGTGCCAGCAGCCAACGCGGGAGGGTTCTCGAGCAGTACTTC. Translating gives CASSQRGRVLEQYF.

This clonotype was detected ten times or more. Because the CDR3 is missing its conserved closing phenylalanine or tryptophan, this is likely a read error. CDR3 region: CASSLGGRGSPLHL. The CDR3 DNA follows: TGTGCCAGCAGCTTAGGGGGACGTGGTTCACCCCTCCACCTT. The chain has TRBV7-2 and TRBJ1-6, with TRBD1 as a possible D gene (5 bases). V gave up 1 base and J gave up 9 bases, with 10 bases separating them. The germline CDR1 and CDR2 sequences are SGHTA and FQGNSA. The CDR3 has 14 amino acids.

This clonotype is judged medium-sized. The rearrangement joins TRBV12-3 or TRBV12-4 to TRBJ2-1; 8 nucleotides line up with TRBD2. The ends lost 7 bases at V and 2 bases at J; junction bases unmatched: 13. This CDR3 comprises 17 residues. The CDR3 DNA is TGTGCCAGCACCCTTAGGGAGCGGGAGAGCCCCTACAATGAGCAGTTCTTC. This sequence encodes CASTLRERESPYNEQFF.

This clonotype was seen ten or more times. V and J are TRBV12-3 or TRBV12-4 and TRBJ2-6; D unresolved. Trimming removed 4 bases from V and 0 bases from J, with 7 bases in between. This CDR3 is 15 amino acids long. CDR3 protein: CASSSLSSGANVLTF. For the CDR3, the DNA is TGTGCCAGCAGTTCTCTCAGCTCTGGGGCCAACGTCCTGACTTTC.

J is TRBJ2-3 and V is TRBV6-1; 9 bases are a match to TRBD2. The trim removed 8 bases at V and 6 bases at J, leaving 18 bases unmatched. CDR1 is MNHNS and CDR2 is SASEGT in the germline V gene. This CDR3 contains 17 residues. In DNA form, the CDR3 reads TGTGCCAGCGCTAACCCCAGCGGGAGGTTTCCCACCGATACGCAGTATTTT. Residues: CASANPSGRFPTDTQYF.

This clonotype has ten or more counts. This chain uses TRBV5-1 with TRBJ2-1, with a weak D call TRBD2 (6 bases). The germline V gene encodes CDR1 SGHRS and CDR2 YFSETQ. With 4 bases removed from V and 7 bases from J, the gap between germline ends came to 12 bases. The CDR3 loop spans 13 amino acids. CDR3 nucleotide sequence: TGCGCCAGCAGCCTTGGGACTTTTAATGAGCAGTTCTTC. The encoded protein is CASSLGTFNEQFF. The whole variable domain, filled in from reference TRBV5-1 and TRBJ2-1, reads KAGVTQTPRYLIKTRGQQVTLSCSPISGHRSVSWYQQTPGQGLQFLFEYFSETQRNKGNFPGRFSGRQFSNSRSEMNVSTLELGDSALYLCASSLGTFNEQFFGPGTRLTVL.

This clonotype has a handful of counts. The chain is built from TRBV20-1 and TRBJ2-1; no firm D call. The germline V gene has CDR1 DFQATT and CDR2 SNEGSKA (reference sequence). Trimming took off 1 base at V and 0 bases at J, with 13 bases between the two ends. The CDR3 runs to 16 residues. In DNA form, the CDR3 reads TGCAGTGCTAGAGTTCCTCGTGGTGGCTCCTACAATGAGCAGTTCTTC. Protein product: CSARVPRGGSYNEQFF.

This clonotype was found many times. This chain links TRBV12-3 or TRBV12-4 with TRBJ2-3; 10 bases align to TRBD2. The CDR3 length is 16 residues. The V and J ends lost 7 bases and 0 bases, in that order; junction bases with no gene match: 7. The CDR3: CASTSGAGGSTDTQYF. The CDR3 region has the DNA TGTGCCAGCACCTCGGGAGCGGGAGGGAGCACAGATACGCAGTATTTT.

Many counts were recorded for this clonotype. The rearrangement links TRBV5-1 to TRBJ2-1; 11 bases align to TRBD2. CDR3 length equals 20 residues. J was trimmed by 9 bases and V by 4 bases; bases with no gene match: 24. Germline V gene sequence: CDR1 SGHRS, CDR2 YFSETQ. The chain's CDR3 is CASSGPTSGSMSGRGSEQFF. The CDR3 bases are TGCGCCAGCAGCGGACCCACTAGCGGGAGTATGAGTGGGCGTGGGAGTGAGCAGTTCTTC.

This clonotype was observed many times. This chain uses TRBV11-2 with TRBJ2-7; D perhaps matches TRBD2 (6 bases). V was shortened by 5 bases and J by 0 bases, with 26 bases between the two germline ends. The germline V gene has CDR1 SGHAT and CDR2 FQNNGV. CDR3 length equals 19 residues. This CDR3 reads CASSPIGGLRRGSSYEQYF. The CDR3 coding sequence is TGTGCCAGCAGCCCAATAGGTGGGCTTAGGAGGGGAAGCTCCTACGAGCAGTACTTC. The complete variable domain, with remaining parts taken from reference TRBV11-2 and TRBJ2-7, reads EAGVAQSPRYKIIEKRQSVAFWCNPISGHATLYWYQQILGQGPKLLIQFQNNGVVDDSQLPKDRFSAERLKGVDSTLKIQPAKLEDSAVYLCASSPIGGLRRGSSYEQYFGPGTRLTVT.

This clonotype was counted many times. The chain uses TRBV20-1 and TRBJ2-1, with D possibly matching TRBD2 (7 bases). This CDR3 contains 14 residues. V shed 6 bases and J shed 4 bases, with 16 bases lying between them. Germline V gene lookup returns CDR1 DFQATT and CDR2 SNEGSKA (reference sequence). The CDR3 DNA follows: TGCAGTGCCATGGCGGGGGCCGAGTACAATGAGCAGTTCTTC. Translating gives CSAMAGAEYNEQFF.

The chain combines TRBV28 with TRBJ1-4; D remains ambiguous. V was shortened by 8 bases and J by 6 bases, with 16 bases between the two germline ends. The germline V gene encodes CDR1 MDHEN and CDR2 SYDVKM. The CDR3 runs to 14 residues. CDR3 amino acids: CASGYIGRYEKLFF. Written as DNA, the CDR3 is TGTGCCAGCGGATACATTGGGCGGTATGAAAAACTGTTTTTT.

This clonotype showed up many times. The V and J genes are TRBV20-1 and TRBJ1-5; 9 bases agree with TRBD1. CDR3 length: 15 residues. Per germline, CDR1 DFQATT and CDR2 SNEGSKA (reference sequence). Losses at the gene ends were 1 base for V and 5 bases for J; bases not matched to a gene: 6. This CDR3 reads CSARGGQGGYQPQHF. The DNA for the CDR3 is TGCAGTGCTAGAGGGGGACAGGGTGGTTATCAGCCCCAGCATTTT.